The clone carrying this T cell receptor beta chain appeared once. The data were taken from a study of cytomegalovirus exposure and HLA in healthy donors. The study ran its PCR with 60 Vbeta and 13 Jbeta primers. Profiled with immunoSEQ multiplex PCR; TCRdb holds only in-frame clones, not every one. The sample has roughly 190,000 clones, 75% to 90% seen once; the top ten hold 6.3%. The CDR3 contains 12 residues. V shed 5 bases and J shed 10 bases, with 12 bases lying between them. The germline CDR1 and CDR2 sequences are SEHNR and FQNEAQ (reference sequence). The specimen sequenced was PBMCs. The V gene is TRBV7-9, the J gene TRBJ2-1; D possibly corresponds to TRBD2 (6 bases). This clonotype was sampled from a man in his forties in good health and CMV-seropositive. CDR3 sequence (DNA): TGTGCCAGCAGCGCCGCCCGGGGGGAGCAGTTCTTC. Protein sequence: CASSAARGEQFF.